The T cell receptor beta chain under discussion was sequenced for a study of blood T cell repertoires in COVID-19 (dated by TCRdb to about 2020). Looking at the study overall: Collaborator samples came from the United States, Italy and Spain and covered acute and convalescent phases of COVID-19. The samples were drawn from two sources: the first 160 participants of the ongoing ImmuneRACE study, and 950 to 1,500 subjects contributed by 6 global collaborators. Where available, HLA class I and class II types were obtained from metadata supplied by the sample provider rather than from assay-based typing. The repertoires were made available in a free public database intended to serve as a resource for research on the immune response to SARS-CoV-2. Deeply sampled blood TCRbeta repertoires from subjects exposed to, actively infected with, or recovered from COVID-19 were included in the dataset. The sample metadata nearly always contained a de-identified subject ID, COVID-19 status, age in years and sex. The material from the prospective study consisted of cDNA or gDNA derived from T cells, B-cell-depleted T cells, or PBMCs.

The collaborating institutions used their own protocols to collect whole blood in K2EDTA tubes. Collaborator samples were shipped for TCRbeta analysis as frozen whole blood, isolated PBMCs, or DNA extracted from either sample type. On the study overall, not on this receptor specifically: How much clinical and demographic metadata was included differed by source and by participant, and the metadata was provided uncurated.

This clone was detected only once. Its binding antigen is unknown. Base qualities are not recorded, but no much larger clone differs from it by a single base. The immunoSEQ Assay, a bias-controlled multiplex PCR, was used to amplify TCRbeta CDR3 regions from genomic DNA. Concerning the study's data processing: The number of nucleated cells in each sample was estimated from the amplification of reference gene primers within the assay. Sequence reads were collapsed and filtered to measure the absolute abundance of every unique TCRbeta CDR3 rearrangement. For each sample, productive Simpson clonality was calculated by taking the square root of Simpson's diversity index across productive rearrangements. TCRdb's version of the immuneACCESS table is confined to in-frame rearrangements and falls short of the full clone set. An unresolved V gene accounts for under half of the shortfall where checked; the remainder is of unknown origin. The V and J calls and clone size are taken from that table; D and trimming were inferred from the DNA. For this sample the table gives 150,000 to 200,000 clones, of which 87% were detected only once. About 22% of the sample comes from the top ten.

What was sequenced was peripheral blood. The sequence derives from a man aged 60-69 years with active or convalescent COVID-19.

The CDR3 is CAWSVGGPSGELFF. The nucleotides are TGTGCCTGGAGTGTGGGGGGGCCCTCCGGGGAGCTGTTTTTT. The chain joins TRBV30 to TRBJ2-2, with a tentative D gene TRBD2 over 7 matching bases. The junction carries 11 bases between V and J, which are trimmed by 0 bases and 6 bases respectively. CDR1 and CDR2 (GTSNPN, SVGIG) derive from the germline V gene (reference sequence). The CDR3 starts with the cysteine, ends with the phenylalanine, and has 14 residues. The sequence is cut down to CDR3 DNA, 42 bases in frame from base 1.